Presented here are 4 T cell receptor beta chains from one specimen sequenced in a study of blood T cell repertoires in COVID-19. Sequenced by immunoSEQ multiplex PCR; TCRdb stores in-frame clones only, minus some. The table includes around 450,000 clones, approximately 90% detected once. The sample taken for sequencing was peripheral blood. These receptor sequences come from a woman between 25 and 40 years old with acute or convalescent COVID-19.

The chain links TRBV28 to TRBJ1-6; D is unresolved. This CDR3 contains 17 residues. Germline V lookup: CDR1 MDHEN, CDR2 SYDVKM. The V gene lost 1 base and the J gene lost 0 bases, with 10 bases spanning the gap. CDR3 amino acids: CASSLFAGLSYNSPLHF. In DNA, the CDR3 is TGTGCCAGCAGTTTATTTGCAGGACTCTCCTATAATTCACCCCTCCACTTT.

This chain's CDR3 is CASSLTGSGANVLTF. The CDR3 DNA is TGCGCCAGCAGCCTGACAGGGAGTGGGGCCAACGTCCTGACTTTC. The chain recombines TRBV4-1 with TRBJ2-6; 7 nucleotides align to TRBD1. J gave up 3 bases and V 4 bases, and 3 bases lay outside the gene matches. CDR1 and CDR2 from the germline V gene are MGHRA and YSYEKL. The CDR3 has 15 amino acids.

The V call is TRBV29-1, the J call TRBJ2-7; D might be TRBD2 (6 bases). Germline loops: CDR1 SQVTM, CDR2 ANQGSEA. Trimming left V 4 bases short and J 3 bases short, with 10 bases between. This CDR3 has 12 amino acids. CDR3 amino acids: CSVVIGGYEQYF. The CDR3 region has the DNA TGCAGCGTTGTCATCGGGGGCTACGAGCAGTACTTC.

The chain combines TRBV23-1 with TRBJ2-5, with TRBD1 matching 7 bases. TRBV23-1 is an ORF, with its function uncertain. The CDR3 runs 12 residues. Trimming removed 7 bases from V and 3 bases from J; junction bases left unmatched: 2. The chain's CDR3 is CASMGTEETQYF. CDR3 nucleotide sequence: TGCGCCAGCATGGGGACAGAAGAGACCCAGTACTTC.